This entry concerns a single T cell receptor (beta chain). Germline V gene data show CDR1 as SGHVS and CDR2 as FNYEAQ. The CDR3 spans 14 residues. V was trimmed by 2 bases and J by 6 bases, leaving 11 bases between them. This sample stems from a study of T cell changes during pregnancy in multiple sclerosis. Sequenced by immunoSEQ multiplex PCR; TCRdb stores in-frame clones only, minus some. The sample consists of 100,000 to 110,000 clones, roughly 90% of them appearing once. The chain links TRBV7-6 to TRBJ1-5, with D maybe TRBD1 (6 bases). The specimen comprised peripheral blood, sampled after pregnancy. The sequence was collected from a female donor with multiple sclerosis, enrolled in a pregnancy study. This CDR3 is CASSLSGEGQPQHF. CDR3 in DNA: TGTGCCAGCAGCTTATCAGGGGAGGGTCAGCCCCAGCATTTT.